This TCR beta chain was profiled in a study of cytomegalovirus exposure and HLA in healthy donors. Germline CDR1 SGDLS, CDR2 YYNGEE. There are 16 residues in the CDR3. The V segment lost 0 bases and the J segment 4 bases; nucleotides outside the gene matches: 6. 13 Jbeta primers and 60 Vbeta primers were used for the PCR. Only in-frame clones appear in the TCRdb table, and some are missing; sequencing was by immunoSEQ multiplex PCR. This sample has some 140,000 clones, with approximately 79% found just once. Sequenced: PBMCs. The chain is built from TRBV9 and TRBJ2-1, with 8 nucleotides matching TRBD2. This TCR was sampled from a male donor in good health and CMV-seronegative. This chain's CDR3 is CASSVVGTRGYNEQFF. CDR3 DNA sequence: TGTGCCAGCAGCGTAGTGGGGACTAGGGGTTACAATGAGCAGTTCTTC.